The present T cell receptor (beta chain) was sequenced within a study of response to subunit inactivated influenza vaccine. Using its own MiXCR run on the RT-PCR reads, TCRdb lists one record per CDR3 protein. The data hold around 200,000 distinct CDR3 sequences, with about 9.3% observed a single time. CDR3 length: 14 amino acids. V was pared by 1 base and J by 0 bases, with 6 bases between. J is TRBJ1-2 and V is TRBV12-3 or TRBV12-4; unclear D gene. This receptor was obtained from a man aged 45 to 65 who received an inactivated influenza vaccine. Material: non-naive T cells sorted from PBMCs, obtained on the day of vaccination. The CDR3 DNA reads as TGTGCCAGCAGTTTAGGAGGAGCTAACTATGGCTACACCTTC. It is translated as CASSLGGANYGYTF.